A single sample is the source of the 25 T cell receptor beta chains below, sequenced in a study of beta chain features in type 1 diabetes. The isolated RNA, all of it, was reverse transcribed, so expressed TCRB transcripts were what got sequenced. The method was immunoSEQ multiplex PCR; TCRdb's version includes in-frame clones alone and lacks a portion of them. The sample lists around 500,000 clones; 30% were seen once. Specimen: naive CD4+ T cells from blood. The receptors come from a man in his late teens or twenties in good health.

This clone was counted between two and nine times. This rearrangement joins TRBV6-5 to TRBJ2-7; 13 bases are a match to TRBD2. The CDR3 is 13 residues long. J gave up 7 bases and V 5 bases, and 2 bases lay outside the gene matches. Germline-derived CDR1 and CDR2 are MNHEY and SVGAGI. The CDR3 spells CASSPGLAGEQYF. CDR3 sequence (DNA): TGTGCCAGCAGTCCGGGACTAGCGGGGGAGCAGTACTTC.

The chain links TRBV6-6 to TRBJ2-7; 8 bases agree with TRBD1. CDR3 length: 12 residues. Germline V gene lookup returns CDR1 MNHNY and CDR2 SVGAGI (reference sequence). V shed 5 bases and J 6 bases; nucleotides not matched to a gene: 3. The CDR3 loop reads CASSTGGGEQYF. As DNA, the CDR3 is TGTGCCAGCAGTACAGGGGGAGGCGAGCAGTACTTC.

This clone was detected only a few times. The chain couples TRBV7-2 to TRBJ2-2, with D uncertain. V was pared by 5 bases and J by 0 bases, with 10 bases between. This CDR3 is built from 15 residues. In germline, CDR1 is SGHTA, CDR2 FQGNSA. CDR3 sequence: CASSPARANTGELFF. CDR3 nucleotides: TGTGCCAGCAGCCCGGCTAGGGCGAACACCGGGGAGCTGTTTTTT.

The chain joins TRBV29-1 to TRBJ2-3; D unresolved. The CDR3 runs 14 residues. Germline CDR1 SQVTM, CDR2 ANQGSEA. Trimming removed 4 bases at V and 2 bases at J, with 13 bases between. CDR3 sequence: CSVVERLDTDTQYF. CDR3 nucleotides: TGCAGCGTTGTGGAGCGTCTAGACACAGATACGCAGTATTTT.

In its sample, this clone was seen a few times. This chain uses TRBV19 with TRBJ2-7; 10 bases line up with TRBD2. There are 14 residues in the CDR3. Germline V lookup: CDR1 LNHDA, CDR2 SQIVND (reference sequence). J lost 3 bases, V lost 5 bases, and 4 bases had no gene match. This chain's CDR3 is CASSPSGSIYEQYF. CDR3 coding DNA: TGTGCCAGTAGTCCTAGCGGGAGTATCTACGAGCAGTACTTC.

CDR3 region: CASSPGNRGRETQYF. The CDR3 bases are TGTGCCAGCAGCCCAGGGAACAGGGGGCGGGAGACCCAGTACTTC. The chain is built from TRBV7-2 and TRBJ2-5, with 9 bases fitting TRBD1. The CDR3 covers 15 residues. Per the germline V gene, CDR1 is SGHTA and CDR2 is FQGNSA. The junction had 9 bases not matched to a gene; V was cut back by 5 bases and J by 5 bases.

This chain links TRBV5-6 with TRBJ2-1; TRBD2 matches 9 bases. The CDR3 is 16 residues long. CDR1 is SGHDT, CDR2 YYEEEE, per germline. The ends lost 4 bases at V and 5 bases at J; junction bases unmatched: 10. DNA of the CDR3: TGTGCCAGCAGCACTTTAACTAGCGGGTCCAACAATGAGCAGTTCTTC. This codes for CASSTLTSGSNNEQFF.

The chain carries TRBV9 and TRBJ1-2; D unclear. Germline CDR1 reads SGDLS; CDR2 reads YYNGEE. Trimming left V 5 bases short and J 4 bases short, with 15 bases between. This CDR3 comprises 14 residues. CDR3 loop: CASSADPSLYGYTF. The CDR3 DNA reads TGTGCCAGCAGTGCAGACCCTTCTCTCTATGGCTACACCTTC.

This chain links TRBV9 with TRBJ1-5; D gene uncertain. CDR3 length: 13 residues. V lost 3 bases and J lost 5, with 9 bases in between. Germline V gene sequence: CDR1 SGDLS, CDR2 YYNGEE. DNA for the CDR3: TGTGCCAGCAGCGGAGACCGCGATCAGCCCCAGCATTTT. It encodes CASSGDRDQPQHF.

The sample holds a few counts of this clone. This sequence joins TRBV28 and TRBJ2-1; D is possibly TRBD1 (6 bases). The CDR3 spans 15 residues. From germline, CDR1 is MDHEN and CDR2 SYDVKM. V was trimmed by 4 bases and J by 4 bases, leaving 14 bases between them. CDR3 nucleotides: TGTGCCAGCAGTTCCGGGACAAAGCTTTACAATGAGCAGTTCTTC. It encodes CASSSGTKLYNEQFF. The full variable domain, its missing parts supplied by reference TRBV28 and TRBJ2-1, is DVKVTQSSRYLVKRTGEKVFLECVQDMDHENMFWYRQDPGLGLRLIYFSYDVKMKEKGDIPEGYSVSREKKERFSLILESASTNQTSMYLCASSSGTKLYNEQFFGPGTRLTVL.

The chain recombines TRBV7-9 with TRBJ2-5; D gene unclear. Trimming left V 3 bases short and J 3 bases short, with 8 bases between. The CDR3 runs 13 residues. Per the germline V gene, CDR1 is SEHNR and CDR2 is FQNEAQ (reference sequence). CDR3 residues: CASSFSLEETQYF. The DNA for the CDR3 is TGTGCCAGCAGCTTTTCCCTAGAAGAGACCCAGTACTTC.

CDR3 in DNA: TGTGCCTGGAGCCTTAGCGGGGCTCGGCGGACCCAGTACTTC. It is translated as CAWSLSGARRTQYF. The rearrangement joins TRBV30 to TRBJ2-5; 8 nucleotides line up with TRBD2. The CDR3 is 14 residues long. Germline V gene data show CDR1 as GTSNPN and CDR2 as SVGIG (reference sequence). J lost 7 bases, V lost 3 bases, and 10 bases had no gene match.

As to this clone: Other DNA sequences in this specimen translate into the identical CDR3. V gene TRBV30 combines with J gene TRBJ1-5, with no clear D. Germline CDR1 reads GTSNPN; CDR2 reads SVGIG (reference sequence). This CDR3 contains 13 residues. Trimming cost V 0 bases and J 0 bases, with 3 bases left between them. The CDR3, as DNA: TGTGCCTGGAGTGTCGGTAGCAATCAGCCCCAGCATTTT. Translated: CAWSVGSNQPQHF.

This clone was counted between two and nine times. Other DNA sequences of this sample code for an identical CDR3. The V call is TRBV7-2, the J call TRBJ2-7; D gene unclear. The germline CDR1 and CDR2 sequences are SGHTA and FQGNSA. Trimming stripped 1 base from V and 1 base from J, with 2 bases between. The CDR3 covers 12 residues. CDR3 in amino acids: CASSLVSYEQYF. The CDR3 bases are TGTGCCAGCAGCTTAGTGTCCTACGAGCAGTACTTC.

V gene TRBV5-1 combines with J gene TRBJ2-2; D perhaps matches TRBD2 (6 bases). This CDR3 spans 15 amino acids. Germline CDR1 SGHRS, CDR2 YFSETQ. Trimming stripped 0 bases from V and 4 bases from J, with 10 bases between. The CDR3 DNA reads as TGCGCCAGCAGCTTGGTACAGGAGGGCACCGGGGAGCTGTTTTTT. Encoded protein: CASSLVQEGTGELFF.

V and J are TRBV28 and TRBJ2-1, with 13 bases lining up with TRBD2. The germline V gene encodes CDR1 MDHEN and CDR2 SYDVKM. The trim removed 5 bases at V and 9 bases at J, leaving 10 bases unmatched. The CDR3 has 16 residues. As DNA, the CDR3 is TGTGCCAGCAGTCCATGGACTAGCGGGAGAGTAGGTGAGCAGTTCTTC. As protein: CASSPWTSGRVGEQFF.

This clone occurred a few times. The gene calls are TRBV7-2 and TRBJ2-7, with 10 positions matching TRBD2. V shed 5 bases, J shed 1 base, and the junction held 5 bases outside the gene matches. Germline lookup yields CDR1 SGHTA and CDR2 FQGNSA. The CDR3 totals 15 residues. The CDR3: CASSHGLADSYEQYF. CDR3 bases: TGTGCCAGCAGCCACGGACTAGCGGATTCCTACGAGCAGTACTTC.

This clone was picked up a small number of times. At the DNA level, this CDR3 is encoded by other sequences in the same sample as well. The rearrangement links TRBV9 to TRBJ2-5; 7 positions agree with TRBD1. Germline-derived CDR1 and CDR2 are SGDLS and YYNGEE. With 1 base clipped from V and 4 bases from J, the junction kept 4 bases outside the gene matches. The CDR3 length is 14 residues. CDR3 nucleotides: TGTGCCAGCAGCGTAACTCCAGGGGGAGAGACCCAGTACTTC. Amino acids: CASSVTPGGETQYF.

This CDR3 reads CAWSSGLVSGNTIYF. CDR3 coding DNA: TGTGCCTGGAGTTCGGGGTTAGTCTCTGGAAACACCATATATTTT. The V gene is TRBV30, the J gene TRBJ1-3; D is unresolved. The CDR3 totals 15 residues. Germline CDR1 and CDR2: GTSNPN and SVGIG (reference sequence). Trimming left V 2 bases short and J 0 bases short, with 11 bases between.

This chain links TRBV5-4 with TRBJ2-5; perhaps D is TRBD1 or TRBD2 (5 bases each). Germline V gives CDR1 SGHNT, CDR2 YYREEE (reference sequence). V lost 5 bases and J lost 2, with 10 bases in between. This CDR3 spans 13 amino acids. The CDR3 loop reads CASRPGPQETQYF. CDR3 coding DNA: TGTGCCAGCAGACCGGGACCTCAAGAGACCCAGTACTTC.

Here the CDR3 DNA reads TGTGCCAGCAGCCTTCTGGACAGGGAAAAGACCCAGTACTTC. This translates into CASSLLDREKTQYF. The gene calls are TRBV5-6 and TRBJ2-5, with TRBD1 identical over 8 bases. Trimming at V came to 4 bases and at J to 6 bases, leaving 8 bases not matched to a gene. This CDR3 contains 14 residues. CDR1 and CDR2 (germline): SGHDT, YYEEEE.

This clone has a handful of counts. V is TRBV9 and J is TRBJ2-5, with 7 bases matching TRBD1. V trimming: 0 bases; J trimming: 3 bases; junction bases outside the gene matches: 2. The CDR3 length is 14 residues. Germline V gene lookup returns CDR1 SGDLS and CDR2 YYNGEE. The CDR3: CASSVGDRKETQYF. The CDR3 DNA is TGTGCCAGCAGCGTAGGGGACAGAAAAGAGACCCAGTACTTC.

This clone was observed a handful of times. The genes are TRBV5-6 and TRBJ2-5, with D unresolved. The V gene lost 1 base and the J gene lost 4 bases, with 2 bases spanning the gap. The germline V gene has CDR1 SGHDT and CDR2 YYEEEE. The length of the CDR3 is 11 residues. The CDR3 region has the DNA TGTGCCAGCAGCTTGACAGAGACCCAGTACTTC. It is translated as CASSLTETQYF.

This clone has just a few counts. The chain carries TRBV5-1 and TRBJ2-1; 9 bases match TRBD2. Losses at the gene ends were 4 bases for V and 7 bases for J; bases not matched to a gene: 3. Germline V gene lookup returns CDR1 SGHRS and CDR2 YFSETQ. The length of the CDR3 is 13 residues. The CDR3 sequence: CASSVLAGNEQFF. CDR3 nucleotide sequence: TGCGCCAGCAGCGTCCTAGCGGGAAATGAGCAGTTCTTC.

The rearrangement uses TRBV4-1 and TRBJ2-5, with D possibly matching TRBD2 (6 bases). The V and J ends lost 6 bases and 2 bases respectively, with 13 bases between them. The CDR3 extends over 14 amino acids. Germline loops: CDR1 MGHRA, CDR2 YSYEKL. As DNA, the CDR3 is TGCGCCAGCAGGAGGGCGCGGGGTCAAGAGACCCAGTACTTC. It specifies CASRRARGQETQYF.